This T cell receptor beta chain was found in a study of shared clonotypes between healthy human individuals (dated by TCRdb to the early 2020s). Turning to the overall study: A few men and a couple of women, aged 18 to 49 years, made up the cohort. The study deeply sequenced blood TCR repertoires of about five healthy adults to estimate repertoire size and the extent of clonotype sharing between individuals. Libraries were prepared and TCR repertoires were sequenced by different laboratories using diverse techniques, in order to increase sequencing depth and limit assay-specific biases. Between about 0.9 and 8.9 billion PBMCs per donor were obtained by leukapheresis. Results and caveats for the whole study, not just this receptor: Pairwise subsampling indicated that sequencing depth was expected to affect the degree of clonotype sharing among donors. Sampling was restricted to blood, and TCR repertoires in tissues likely differ from the TCR repertoires found in blood. Because the study included a small number of donors, the genetic and exposure-history diversity represented was limited.

Healthy HIV-negative adults with no recently reported acute infections or vaccinations were included as donors. All donors were Caucasian adults living in Nashville, Tennessee, USA. For unsorted samples, roughly 81 million PBMCs were counted and genomic DNA was extracted with the QIAamp DNA Blood Mini kit. Blood was collected by leukapheresis, and PBMCs were isolated by Ficoll-Histopaque density gradient centrifugation and then cryopreserved in liquid nitrogen vapor phase. Using the deep immunoSEQ assay, multiplex PCR amplified TCR CDR3 regions from genomic DNA. Extracted genomic DNA from each cell subset was spread evenly across all wells of several immunoSEQ 96-well plates, with each plate serving as a replicate. For unsorted PBMC, approximately 0.3 ug genomic DNA, equal to tens of thousands of T cell genomes, was loaded into each replicate PCR. Unsorted PBMC genomic DNA was sequenced across ten immunoSEQ deep assay plates. The purified libraries were quantified using a Qubit 3.0 fluorometer, sized with a Bioanalyzer 2100, and then quantified again using the KAPA Library Quantification kit. A separate single-read 150-cycle Illumina NextSeq 550 flow cell was used to sequence each immunoSEQ 96-well plate. In the authors' own workflow: Because the immunoSEQ output held only junctional sequences and lacked quality scores, the filtering could not match the filtering applied to full-length reads. To assign V/J genes and CDR3, sequences were annotated using PyIR, a Python wrapper for IgBLAST v1.9, with IMGT germline references. Reads were filtered out if the reads had weak V/J assignments (E-value above 1e-6), no CDR3, stop codons, out-of-frame junctions, or ambiguous translated residues. V3J clonotypes were defined as sequences sharing an identical inferred V gene, J gene, and CDR3 amino acid sequence. To compute the percentage overlap between repertoires, the number of shared unique clonotypes was divided by the size of the smaller repertoire. Repertoire richness was assessed with RTK rarefaction, the Chao1 estimator, and Recon v2.1 estimates of unobserved clonotypes. As stored in TCRdb, this immuneACCESS dataset retains in-frame rearrangements with V and J assigned. A fraction of the clones does not appear; measured against another copy, unresolved V genes explain less than half of the discrepancy, and the remainder lacks a known reason. That table furnishes V, J and clone size, whereas the DNA furnished D and trimming. The sample has about 460,000 clones on record, more than 70% of them singletons. Jointly, the top ten make up around 11% of the sample.

This clone was counted once. Its antigen has not been determined. No quality values exist for individual bases; no much larger clone is one base distant. The germline V gene encodes CDR1 SGHDT and CDR2 YYEEEE. Spanning cysteine to phenylalanine, the CDR3 consists of 12 amino acids. Kept here is only the CDR3 DNA, which spans 36 bases and is read in frame from base 1. V and J lose 1 base and 6 bases, and a span of 6 bases separates them. Rearrangement joined TRBV5-6 to TRBJ2-3; no D gene can be assigned with confidence. The clonotype comes from a middle-aged woman in good health. Some clones in this sample may be carry-over from other donors' samples. Material: PBMCs. The CDR3 protein: CASSLMGDTQYF. The DNA sequence follows: TGTGCCAGCAGCTTGATGGGGGATACGCAGTATTTT.